This paragraph covers one T cell receptor beta chain sequence. This clone was seen only once. Its target antigen remains unknown. No qualities accompany the bases; no much larger clone lies one base away. This record comes from a study of T cells in tuberculosis (dated by TCRdb to the late 2010s). For context, the study as a whole: To characterize T cells specific for the mycobacterial lipid antigen glucose monomycolate (GMM), the study used CD1B tetramers together with high-throughput TCR immunosequencing. In a South African clinical cohort, IGRA-negative adolescents, IGRA-positive adolescents with latent tuberculosis and adults with active tuberculosis were compared, with 9 to 10 people in each group. Broader findings and caveats from the paper: The smaller NN-distances were partly driven by shorter CDR3-alpha lengths in active tuberculosis patients, and the difference for TCR-beta did not reach statistical significance. Using GEM motif frequencies, a classifier achieved approximately 75% accuracy, whereas a classifier built on the diverse GMM-specific repertoire got to less than 90% accuracy (AUROC more than 0.85). Which clinical samples got chosen depended on the availability of cryopreserved specimens, and the active tuberculosis cases were adults, whereas the controls were adolescents. Active tuberculosis TCR-alpha repertoires showed smaller mean NN-distances to GMM-specific TCRs than IGRA-negative controls, suggesting clonal expansion of these TCRs.

TCR libraries were generated with the immunoSEQ multiplex PCR assay, using TCR-beta and/or TCR-alpha/delta assays for each sample. Amplified TCR libraries were sequenced on the Illumina high-throughput platform. As for the authors' bioinformatics: Clustering and dimensionality reduction were performed using pairwise TCRdist distances among GMM-specific receptors from ex vivo sorted or in vitro expanded T cells. Each clinical repertoire was scored by mean NN-distance, the average TCRdist to the nearest 10% of tetramer-positive reference sequences. To compute GEM TCR motif frequency, the fraction of unique TCRs matching known GEM sequences by V/J usage and CDR3 length was calculated. Linear discriminant analysis with leave-one-out cross-validation, implemented in scikit-learn, was used to classify active tuberculosis. The source is immuneACCESS, and TCRdb retained only in-frame sequences with V and J called. Part of the clones is not carried over; for the studies checked, unresolved V genes explain less than half of this, and the remainder is unexplained. Clone size and V and J calls were adopted from that table, with D and trimming inferred from the DNA. The sample yields around 45,000 clones; approximately 94% were counted once. The top ten clones comprise 1.5% to 2% of the sample.

V has 7 bases trimmed and J has 7 bases trimmed; junction bases matching no gene number 9. Taken from the germline V gene, the CDR1 and CDR2 loops are MNHNS and SASEGT. From the cysteine through the phenylalanine, the CDR3 covers 13 amino acids. Only CDR3 DNA remains: 39 bases, in frame from the first base. At study entry, adolescents were screened for latent tuberculosis infection by tuberculin skin test and QuantiFERON-TB GOLD In-Tube IGRA. Immunosequencing was performed on unsorted cryopreserved PBMC and covered 100,000 or so T cells per clinical donor on average. Eleven high schools in the Worcester region of the Western Cape, South Africa, served as enrollment sites for adolescents aged 12 to 18 years. Around 10 adolescents infected with M. tuberculosis and ten uninfected adolescents were chosen and matched for age and sex. PBMC from adolescents were isolated by density centrifugation from freshly drawn heparinized blood and then cryopreserved.

Sequencing was carried out using PBMCs. The sequence derives from a donor under 30 with latent tuberculosis or without tuberculosis infection. Some clones in this sample may be carry-over from other donors' samples. The chain is made from TRBV6-1 and TRBJ2-7, and 8 bases in between align with TRBD2. The CDR3 sequence is CASNPAGVREQYF. The DNA reads as follows: TGTGCCAGCAACCCAGCGGGAGTGAGGGAGCAGTACTTC.